This T cell receptor (beta chain) came from a study of shared clonotypes between healthy human individuals. This clone was recorded once. The protocol was immunoSEQ multiplex PCR, while the TCRdb copy is restricted to in-frame clones and leaves out a portion. The data contain approximately 700,000 clones, about three quarters of them singletons. CDR1 MNHNY and CDR2 SVGAGI come from the germline V gene (reference sequence). The ends lost 2 bases at V and 15 bases at J; junction bases unmatched: 8. The CDR3 runs 13 residues. The origin of this receptor is a woman between 25 and 40 years old in good health. Source material: memory CD4+ T cells sorted from blood. Subset: CD45RA-negative fraction. The chain recombines TRBV6-6 with TRBJ2-1; 9 bases align to TRBD1. The CDR3 spells CASSYGWDRVRFF. The CDR3 coding sequence is TGTGCCAGCAGTTACGGTTGGGACAGGGTACGGTTCTTC.